These 16 T cell receptor beta chains share one sample of origin, sequenced in a study of blood T cell repertoires in COVID-19. The table came from immunoSEQ multiplex PCR; TCRdb's copy has only in-frame clones and leaves some out. The sample has some 200,000 clones; 80% to 90% are singletons. Input material: peripheral blood. These receptor sequences come from a woman over 75 with active or convalescent COVID-19.

The chain has TRBV7-3 and TRBJ2-3; tentative D call: TRBD1 (5 bases). Trimming pared 2 bases from V and 3 bases from J, leaving 6 bases between. Germline values: CDR1 SGHTA, CDR2 FQGTGA. The CDR3 runs to 13 residues. The CDR3 region is CASSLQGTDTQYF. Written as DNA, the CDR3 is TGTGCCAGCAGCTTACAGGGTACAGATACGCAGTATTTT.

The V gene is TRBV27, the J gene TRBJ2-7; 9 nucleotides agree with TRBD1. The CDR3 covers 15 residues. V shed 5 bases, J shed 5 bases, and the junction held 10 bases outside the gene matches. CDR1 is MNHEY and CDR2 is SMNVEV in the germline V gene (reference sequence). The DNA of the CDR3 is TGTGCCAGCAGTCTATACAGGGGGCGCATGAACGAGCAGTACTTC. Translating it yields CASSLYRGRMNEQYF.

The chain uses TRBV3-1 (or the pseudogene TRBV3-2) and TRBJ1-1; D perhaps matches TRBD1 (6 bases). The CDR3 is made up of 16 amino acids. In germline, CDR1 is LGHDT, CDR2 YNNKEL (reference sequence). V gave up 1 base and J gave up 2 bases, with 14 bases separating them. CDR3 loop: CASSQGTGRVNTEAFF. As DNA, the CDR3 is TGTGCCAGCAGCCAAGGCACAGGGAGGGTAAACACTGAAGCTTTCTTT.

The CDR3 DNA sequence: TGTGCCAGCAGTTACTCGAGCAGGGGGCTTGGAAACACCATATATTTT. It is translated as CASSYSSRGLGNTIYF. J is TRBJ1-3 and V is TRBV6-5; 8 bases line up with TRBD1. CDR3 size: 16 residues. CDR1 and CDR2 (germline): MNHEY, SVGAGI. The junction had 4 bases not matched to a gene; V was cut back by 0 bases and J by 3 bases.

This chain links TRBV4-2 with TRBJ2-4; D remains unclear. Germline lookup yields CDR1 LGHNA and CDR2 YNFKEQ. This CDR3 has 16 residues. V gave up 0 bases and J gave up 4 bases, with 13 bases separating them. CDR3 nucleotide sequence: TGTGCCAGCAGCCAAGATTCTATTACTGTTAAAAACATTCAGTACTTC. Residues: CASSQDSITVKNIQYF.

The CDR3 loop reads CASMGQGANTEAFF. CDR3 bases: TGTGCCAGCATGGGACAGGGAGCGAACACTGAAGCTTTCTTT. The chain recombines TRBV7-9 with TRBJ1-1; 9 bases line up with TRBD1. With 7 bases clipped from V and 1 base from J, the junction kept 4 bases outside the gene matches. This CDR3 comprises 14 residues. The germline gives CDR1 SEHNR, CDR2 FQNEAQ (reference sequence).

This chain uses TRBV18 with TRBJ1-2; D remains unclear. The germline V gene has CDR1 KGHSH and CDR2 LQKENI. This CDR3 region has 14 residues. Trimming removed 0 bases at V and 3 bases at J, with 8 bases between. The CDR3 bases are TGTGCCAGCTCACCACCGTGGGGAGACTATGGCTACACCTTC. This gives the protein CASSPPWGDYGYTF.

Details on this clone: This CDR3 is also generated by other DNA sequences in the sample. The chain uses TRBV30 and TRBJ1-1; 8 bases agree with TRBD1. The germline V gene has CDR1 GTSNPN and CDR2 SVGIG (reference sequence). V shed 2 bases and J 5 bases; nucleotides not matched to a gene: 4. The CDR3 is made up of 13 amino acids. The CDR3 is CAWSNRGDTEAFF. CDR3 nucleotides: TGTGCCTGGAGTAACAGGGGGGATACTGAAGCTTTCTTT.

CDR3 coding DNA: TGTGCCAGCAGGAGACAGGGGTCCAACACCGGGGAGCTGTTTTTT. The encoded protein is CASRRQGSNTGELFF. The J gene is TRBJ2-2, the V gene TRBV2; 8 nucleotides match TRBD1. This CDR3 is 15 amino acids long. Losses at the gene ends were 6 bases for V and 2 bases for J; bases not matched to a gene: 5. Germline loops: CDR1 SNHLY, CDR2 FYNNEI.

This clone has just one count. The V gene is TRBV6-6, the J gene TRBJ1-2; 10 bases are a match to TRBD1. The junction had 8 bases not matched to a gene; V was cut back by 10 bases and J by 0 bases. Germline CDR1 is MNHNY and CDR2 is SVGAGI (reference sequence). CDR3 length: 15 amino acids. This CDR3 reads CATLRQGAANYGYTF. For the CDR3, the DNA is TGTGCCACCCTGCGACAGGGGGCCGCTAACTATGGCTACACCTTC.

The sample holds one count of this clone. The CDR3 DNA reads TGTGCCAGCAGACCCCCGGGACAGGGGAAGGGAAACACCATATATTTT. As protein: CASRPPGQGKGNTIYF. V is TRBV28 and J is TRBJ1-3; 10 bases match TRBD1. Germline V lookup: CDR1 MDHEN, CDR2 SYDVKM. The CDR3 totals 16 residues. V was clipped by 6 bases and J by 4 bases; unmatched bases: 9.

The V gene is TRBV7-6, the J gene TRBJ2-5; tentative D call: TRBD1 (5 bases). Germline values: CDR1 SGHVS, CDR2 FNYEAQ. The CDR3 spans 16 residues. V was clipped by 0 bases and J by 4 bases, with 15 bases between them. CDR3 loop: CASSLALGHVVETQYF. DNA for the CDR3: TGTGCCAGCAGCTTAGCTCTGGGGCATGTGGTAGAGACCCAGTACTTC.

This clone has just one count. The chain combines TRBV29-1 with TRBJ2-2, with 11 nucleotides matching TRBD2. Germline V gives CDR1 SQVTM, CDR2 ANQGSEA. CDR3 length: 17 amino acids. V was clipped by 7 bases and J by 0 bases; unmatched bases: 10. In nucleotides, the CDR3 is TGCAGCGCCCAGGGACTAGCGGAAGCCCCGAACACCGGGGAGCTGTTTTTT. Protein sequence: CSAQGLAEAPNTGELFF.

V gene TRBV2 combines with J gene TRBJ1-2; D uncertain. The length of the CDR3 is 13 residues. The V gene's germline CDR1 is SNHLY and CDR2 FYNNEI. Trimming took 7 bases from V and 2 from J, leaving 11 bases between them. The CDR3 DNA reads as TGTGCCAGCAAGAACAGTCGAAACTATGGCTACACCTTC. This translates into CASKNSRNYGYTF.

The chain employs TRBV9 and TRBJ2-3; 9 positions agree with TRBD2. V shed 0 bases and J 4 bases; nucleotides not matched to a gene: 6. CDR3 length equals 16 residues. Germline V gene data show CDR1 as SGDLS and CDR2 as YYNGEE. This CDR3 reads CASSVVGSGSPDTQYF. The DNA of the CDR3 is TGTGCCAGCAGCGTAGTGGGTAGCGGGAGCCCAGATACGCAGTATTTT.

The chain recombines TRBV7-2 with TRBJ2-3; 10 nucleotides align to TRBD2. Germline loops: CDR1 SGHTA, CDR2 FQGNSA. The CDR3 consists of 15 residues. V trimming: 1 base; J trimming: 4 bases; junction bases outside the gene matches: 2. CDR3 loop: CASSLVLAGADTQYF. The CDR3 bases are TGTGCCAGCAGCTTAGTCCTAGCGGGGGCAGATACGCAGTATTTT.